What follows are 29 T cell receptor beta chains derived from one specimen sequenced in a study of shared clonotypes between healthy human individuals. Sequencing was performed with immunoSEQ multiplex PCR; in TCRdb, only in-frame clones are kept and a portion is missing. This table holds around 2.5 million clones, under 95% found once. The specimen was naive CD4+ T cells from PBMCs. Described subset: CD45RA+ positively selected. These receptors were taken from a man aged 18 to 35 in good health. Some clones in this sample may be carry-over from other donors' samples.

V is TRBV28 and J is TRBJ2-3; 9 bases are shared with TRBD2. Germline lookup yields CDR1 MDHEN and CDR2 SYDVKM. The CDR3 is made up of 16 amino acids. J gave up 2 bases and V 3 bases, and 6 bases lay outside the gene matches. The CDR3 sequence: CASSFIAGVITDTQYF. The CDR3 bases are TGTGCCAGCAGTTTTATAGCGGGAGTCATCACAGATACGCAGTATTTT.

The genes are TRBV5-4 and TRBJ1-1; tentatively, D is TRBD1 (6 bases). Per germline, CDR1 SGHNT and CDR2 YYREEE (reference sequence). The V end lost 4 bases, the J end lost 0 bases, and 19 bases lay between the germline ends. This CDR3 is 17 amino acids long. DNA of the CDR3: TGTGCCAGCAGCCAGGTTCGACGACAGGATCTGAACACTGAAGCTTTCTTT. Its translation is CASSQVRRQDLNTEAFF.

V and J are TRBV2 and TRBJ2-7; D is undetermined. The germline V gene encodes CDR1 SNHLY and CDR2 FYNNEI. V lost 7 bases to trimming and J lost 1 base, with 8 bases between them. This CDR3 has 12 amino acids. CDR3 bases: TGTGCCAGCAAGGTCGTATCCTACGAGCAGTACTTC. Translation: CASKVVSYEQYF.

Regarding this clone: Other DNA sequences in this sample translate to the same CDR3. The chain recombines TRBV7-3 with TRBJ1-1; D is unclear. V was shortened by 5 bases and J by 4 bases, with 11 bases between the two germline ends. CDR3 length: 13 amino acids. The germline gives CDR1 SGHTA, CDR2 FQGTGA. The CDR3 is CASSPGRATEAFF. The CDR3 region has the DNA TGTGCCAGCAGCCCCGGCCGGGCCACTGAAGCTTTCTTT.

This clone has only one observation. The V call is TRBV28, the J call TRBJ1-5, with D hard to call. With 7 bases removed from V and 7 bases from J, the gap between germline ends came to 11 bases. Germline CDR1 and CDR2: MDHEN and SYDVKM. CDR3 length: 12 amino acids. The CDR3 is CASTPGGQPQHF. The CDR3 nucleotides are TGTGCCAGCACCCCGGGTGGCCAGCCCCAGCATTTT. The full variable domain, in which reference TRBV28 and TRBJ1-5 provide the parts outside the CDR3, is DVKVTQSSRYLVKRTGEKVFLECVQDMDHENMFWYRQDPGLGLRLIYFSYDVKMKEKGDIPEGYSVSREKKERFSLILESASTNQTSMYLCASTPGGQPQHFGDGTRLSIL.

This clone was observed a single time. The CDR3 sequence: CASSLVAVFYNEQFF. The CDR3 nucleotides read TGCGCCAGCAGCTTGGTAGCGGTTTTCTACAATGAGCAGTTCTTC. The chain couples TRBV5-1 to TRBJ2-1, with D perhaps TRBD2 (6 bases). CDR3 length: 15 residues. CDR1 is SGHRS, CDR2 YFSETQ, per germline. Trimming cost V 0 bases and J 3 bases, with 10 bases left between them.

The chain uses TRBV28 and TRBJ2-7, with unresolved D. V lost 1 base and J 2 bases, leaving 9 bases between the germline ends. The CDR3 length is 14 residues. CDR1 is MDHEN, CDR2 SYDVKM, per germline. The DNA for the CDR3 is TGTGCCAGCAGTTTATCGCGACCCGCCTACGAGCAGTACTTC. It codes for CASSLSRPAYEQYF.

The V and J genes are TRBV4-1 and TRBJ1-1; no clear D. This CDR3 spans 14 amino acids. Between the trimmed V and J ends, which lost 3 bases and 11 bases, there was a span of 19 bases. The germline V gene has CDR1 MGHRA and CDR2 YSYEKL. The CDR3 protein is CASSHPGRPRSAFF. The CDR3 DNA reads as TGCGCCAGCAGCCACCCCGGGAGACCCCGGTCGGCTTTCTTT.

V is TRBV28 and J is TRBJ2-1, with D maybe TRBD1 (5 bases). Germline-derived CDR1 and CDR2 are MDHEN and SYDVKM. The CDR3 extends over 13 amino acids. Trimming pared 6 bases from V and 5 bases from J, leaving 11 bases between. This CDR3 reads CASRGQTHNEQFF. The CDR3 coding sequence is TGTGCCAGCAGGGGGCAAACCCACAATGAGCAGTTCTTC. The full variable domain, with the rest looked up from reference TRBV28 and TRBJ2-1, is DVKVTQSSRYLVKRTGEKVFLECVQDMDHENMFWYRQDPGLGLRLIYFSYDVKMKEKGDIPEGYSVSREKKERFSLILESASTNQTSMYLCASRGQTHNEQFFGPGTRLTVL.

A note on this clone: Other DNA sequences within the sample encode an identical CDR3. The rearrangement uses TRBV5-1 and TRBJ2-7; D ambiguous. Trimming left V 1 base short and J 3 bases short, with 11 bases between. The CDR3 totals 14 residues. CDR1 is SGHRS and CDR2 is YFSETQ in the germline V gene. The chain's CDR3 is CASSLRGVNYEQYF. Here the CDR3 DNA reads TGCGCCAGCAGCTTGCGTGGAGTCAACTACGAGCAGTACTTC.

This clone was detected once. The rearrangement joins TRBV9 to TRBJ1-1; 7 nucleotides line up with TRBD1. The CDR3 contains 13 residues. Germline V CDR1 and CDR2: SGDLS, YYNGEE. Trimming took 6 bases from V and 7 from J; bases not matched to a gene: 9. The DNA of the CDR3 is TGTGCCAGCAAGTCTCAGGGGGACATTGAAGCTTTCTTT. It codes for CASKSQGDIEAFF.

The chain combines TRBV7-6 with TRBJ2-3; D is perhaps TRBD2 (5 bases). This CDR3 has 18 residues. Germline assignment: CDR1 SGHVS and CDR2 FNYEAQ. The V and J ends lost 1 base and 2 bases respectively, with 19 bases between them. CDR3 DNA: TGTGCCAGCAGCTTAGGCAACCGGCTAGCAGGATTCACAGATACGCAGTATTTT. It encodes CASSLGNRLAGFTDTQYF.

The CDR3, as DNA: TGTGCCATAAGACAGGGACTATACAATGAGCAGTTCTTC. Its translation is CAIRQGLYNEQFF. The rearrangement joins TRBV5-4 to TRBJ2-1; possibly TRBD1 or TRBD2 for D (7 bases each). Trimming removed 9 bases from V and 4 bases from J, with 14 bases in between. The CDR3 is 13 amino acids. CDR1 is SGHNT and CDR2 is YYREEE in the germline V gene (reference sequence).

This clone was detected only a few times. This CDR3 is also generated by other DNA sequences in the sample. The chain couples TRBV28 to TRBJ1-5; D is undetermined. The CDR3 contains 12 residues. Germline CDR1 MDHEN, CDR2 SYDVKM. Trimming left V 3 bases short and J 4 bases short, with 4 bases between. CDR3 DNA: TGTGCCAGCAGTTTCCGAAATCAGCCCCAGCATTTT. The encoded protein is CASSFRNQPQHF.

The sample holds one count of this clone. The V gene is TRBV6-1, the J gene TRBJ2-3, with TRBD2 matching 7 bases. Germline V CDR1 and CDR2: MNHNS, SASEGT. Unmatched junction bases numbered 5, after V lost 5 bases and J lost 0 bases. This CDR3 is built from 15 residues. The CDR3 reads CASSLGGVSTDTQYF. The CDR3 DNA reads TGTGCCAGCAGTCTTGGGGGGGTTAGCACAGATACGCAGTATTTT.

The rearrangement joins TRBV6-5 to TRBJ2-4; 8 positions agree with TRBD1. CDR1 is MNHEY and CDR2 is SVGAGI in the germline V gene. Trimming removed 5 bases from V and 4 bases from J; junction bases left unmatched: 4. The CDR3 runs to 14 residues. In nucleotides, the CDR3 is TGTGCCAGCAGTCTTACAGGGGGGAAAAACATTCAGTACTTC. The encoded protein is CASSLTGGKNIQYF.

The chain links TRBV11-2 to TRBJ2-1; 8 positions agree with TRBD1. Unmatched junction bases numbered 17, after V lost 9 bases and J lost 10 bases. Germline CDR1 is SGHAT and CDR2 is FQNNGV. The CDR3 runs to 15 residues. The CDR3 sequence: CASAISSDRAEEQFF. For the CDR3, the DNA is TGTGCCAGTGCCATATCATCGGACAGGGCCGAGGAGCAGTTCTTC.

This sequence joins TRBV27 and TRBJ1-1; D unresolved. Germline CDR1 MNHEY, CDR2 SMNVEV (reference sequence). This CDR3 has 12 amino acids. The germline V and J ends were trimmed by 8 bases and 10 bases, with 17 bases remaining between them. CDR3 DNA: TGTGCCAGCTCCCGCGGTCGGTGGGCAGCTTTCTTT. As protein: CASSRGRWAAFF.

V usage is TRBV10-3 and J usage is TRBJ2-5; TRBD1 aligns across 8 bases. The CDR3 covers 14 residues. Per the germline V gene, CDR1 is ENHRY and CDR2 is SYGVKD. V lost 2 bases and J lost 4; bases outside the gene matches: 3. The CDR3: CAISERTGSETQYF. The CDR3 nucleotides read TGTGCCATCAGTGAGCGGACAGGGTCAGAGACCCAGTACTTC.

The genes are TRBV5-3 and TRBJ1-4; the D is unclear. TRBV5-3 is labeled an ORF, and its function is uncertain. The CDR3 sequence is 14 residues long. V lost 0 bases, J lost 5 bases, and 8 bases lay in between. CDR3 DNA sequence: TGTGCCAGAAGCTTGGTCCCGGGGAATGAAAAACTGTTTTTT. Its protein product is CARSLVPGNEKLFF.

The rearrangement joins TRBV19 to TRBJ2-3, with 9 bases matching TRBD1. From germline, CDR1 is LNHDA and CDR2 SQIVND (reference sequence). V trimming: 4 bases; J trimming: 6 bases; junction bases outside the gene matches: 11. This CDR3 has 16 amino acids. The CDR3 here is CASSRDRVSEGDTQYF. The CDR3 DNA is TGTGCCAGTAGTAGGGACAGGGTGTCGGAGGGCGATACGCAGTATTTT.

The CDR3 region is CASSLRGNEKLFF. The CDR3 DNA is TGTGCCAGCAGCTTGAGGGGTAATGAAAAACTGTTTTTT. The rearrangement links TRBV11-2 to TRBJ1-4; D is perhaps TRBD1 (5 bases). CDR1 SGHAT and CDR2 FQNNGV come from the germline V gene. The CDR3 sequence is 13 residues long. V was shortened by 3 bases and J by 4 bases, with 6 bases between the two germline ends.

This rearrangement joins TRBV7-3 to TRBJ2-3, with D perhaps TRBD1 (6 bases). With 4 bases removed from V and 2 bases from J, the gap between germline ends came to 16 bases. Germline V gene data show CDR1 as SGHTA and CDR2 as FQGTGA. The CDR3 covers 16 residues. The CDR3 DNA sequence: TGTGCCAGCAGCTCAGGGACATCCCAAAACACAGATACGCAGTATTTT. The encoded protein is CASSSGTSQNTDTQYF.

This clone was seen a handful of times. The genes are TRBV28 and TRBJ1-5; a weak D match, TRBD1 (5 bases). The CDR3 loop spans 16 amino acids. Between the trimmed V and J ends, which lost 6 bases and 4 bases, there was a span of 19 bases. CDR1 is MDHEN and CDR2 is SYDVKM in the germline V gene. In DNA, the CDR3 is TGTGCCAGCAGCAGACTCGGGGAAGGGGCTAATCAGCCCCAGCATTTT. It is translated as CASSRLGEGANQPQHF. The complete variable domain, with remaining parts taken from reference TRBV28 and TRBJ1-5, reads DVKVTQSSRYLVKRTGEKVFLECVQDMDHENMFWYRQDPGLGLRLIYFSYDVKMKEKGDIPEGYSVSREKKERFSLILESASTNQTSMYLCASSRLGEGANQPQHFGDGTRLSIL.

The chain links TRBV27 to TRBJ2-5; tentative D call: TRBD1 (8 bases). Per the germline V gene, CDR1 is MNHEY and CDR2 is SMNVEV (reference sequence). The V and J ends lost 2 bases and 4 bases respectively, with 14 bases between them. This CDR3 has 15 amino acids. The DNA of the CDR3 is TGTGCCAGCAGTTTAGTCGGGGGGACAGGAGAGACCCAGTACTTC. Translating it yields CASSLVGGTGETQYF.

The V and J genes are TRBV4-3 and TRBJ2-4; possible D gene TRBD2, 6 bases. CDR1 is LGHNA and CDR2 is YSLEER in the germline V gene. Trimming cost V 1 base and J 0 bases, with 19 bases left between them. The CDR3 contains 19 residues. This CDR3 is CASSQVLGGDIGAKNIQYF. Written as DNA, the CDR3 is TGCGCCAGCAGCCAAGTCTTGGGGGGAGATATCGGAGCCAAAAACATTCAGTACTTC.

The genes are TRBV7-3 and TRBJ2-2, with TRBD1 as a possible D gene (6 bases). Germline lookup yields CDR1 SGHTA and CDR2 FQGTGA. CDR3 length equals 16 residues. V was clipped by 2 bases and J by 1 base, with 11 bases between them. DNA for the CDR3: TGTGCCAGCAGCTTACAGGGGCGTGGGAACACCGGGGAGCTGTTTTTT. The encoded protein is CASSLQGRGNTGELFF.

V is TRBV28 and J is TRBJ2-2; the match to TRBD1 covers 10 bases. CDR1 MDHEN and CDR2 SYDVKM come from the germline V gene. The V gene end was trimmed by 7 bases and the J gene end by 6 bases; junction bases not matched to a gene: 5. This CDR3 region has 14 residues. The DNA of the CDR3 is TGTGCCAGCATATCCGGACAGGGGGCCGGGGAGCTGTTTTTT. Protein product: CASISGQGAGELFF.

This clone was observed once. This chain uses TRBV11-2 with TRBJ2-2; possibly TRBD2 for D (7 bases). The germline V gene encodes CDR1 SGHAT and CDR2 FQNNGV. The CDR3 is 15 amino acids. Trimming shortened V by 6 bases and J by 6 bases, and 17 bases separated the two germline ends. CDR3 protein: CASRRGGEWSGELFF. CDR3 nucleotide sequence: TGTGCCAGCAGGCGCGGGGGCGAGTGGTCCGGGGAGCTGTTTTTT.